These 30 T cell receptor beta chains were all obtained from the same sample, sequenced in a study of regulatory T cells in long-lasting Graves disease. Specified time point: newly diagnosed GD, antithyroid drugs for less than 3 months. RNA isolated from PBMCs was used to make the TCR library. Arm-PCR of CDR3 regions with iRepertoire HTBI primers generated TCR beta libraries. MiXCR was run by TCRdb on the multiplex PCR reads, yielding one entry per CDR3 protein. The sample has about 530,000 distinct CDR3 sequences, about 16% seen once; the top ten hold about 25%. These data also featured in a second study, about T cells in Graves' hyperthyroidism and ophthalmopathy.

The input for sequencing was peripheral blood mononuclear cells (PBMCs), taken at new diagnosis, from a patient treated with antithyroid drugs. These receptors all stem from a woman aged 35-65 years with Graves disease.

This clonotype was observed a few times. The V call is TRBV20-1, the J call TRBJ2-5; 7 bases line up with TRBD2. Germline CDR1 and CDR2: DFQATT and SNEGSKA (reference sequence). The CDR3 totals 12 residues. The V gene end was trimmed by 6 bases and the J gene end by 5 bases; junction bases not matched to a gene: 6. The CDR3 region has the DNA TGCAGTGCCCTCGGACTAGAGGAGACCCAGTACTTC. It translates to CSALGLEETQYF.

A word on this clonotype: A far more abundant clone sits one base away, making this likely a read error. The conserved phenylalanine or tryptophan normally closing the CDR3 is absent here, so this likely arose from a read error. The CDR3 nucleotides are TGTGCCAGCAGCCAACGGGTTGGCACTGAAGCTTTCTGT. Protein: CASSQRVGTEAFC. The V call is TRBV28, the J call TRBJ1-1, with D unresolved. V lost 6 bases, J lost 4 bases, and 12 bases lay in between. Germline CDR1 MDHEN, CDR2 SYDVKM. The CDR3 has 13 amino acids.

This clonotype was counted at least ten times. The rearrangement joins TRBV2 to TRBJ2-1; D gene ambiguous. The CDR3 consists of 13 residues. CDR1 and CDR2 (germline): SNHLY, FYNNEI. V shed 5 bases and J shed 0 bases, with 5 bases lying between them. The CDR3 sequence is CASSPTSYNEQFF. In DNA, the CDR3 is TGTGCCAGCAGTCCTACCTCCTACAATGAGCAGTTCTTC.

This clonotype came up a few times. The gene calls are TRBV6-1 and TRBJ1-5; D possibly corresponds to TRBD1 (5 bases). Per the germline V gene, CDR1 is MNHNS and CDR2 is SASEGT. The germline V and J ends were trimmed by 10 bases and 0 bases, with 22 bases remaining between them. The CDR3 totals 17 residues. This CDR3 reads CATRIFRDSNSNQPQHF. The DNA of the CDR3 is TGTGCCACCAGGATATTCCGGGACTCCAATAGCAATCAGCCCCAGCATTTT.

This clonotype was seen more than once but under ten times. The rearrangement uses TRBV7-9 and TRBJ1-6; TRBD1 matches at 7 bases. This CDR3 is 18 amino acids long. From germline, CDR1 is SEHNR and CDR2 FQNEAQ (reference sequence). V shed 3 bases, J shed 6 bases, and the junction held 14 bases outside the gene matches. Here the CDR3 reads CASSLSPSRGQPNSPLHF. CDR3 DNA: TGTGCCAGCAGCTTGAGTCCAAGTCGGGGACAGCCTAATTCACCCCTCCACTTT.

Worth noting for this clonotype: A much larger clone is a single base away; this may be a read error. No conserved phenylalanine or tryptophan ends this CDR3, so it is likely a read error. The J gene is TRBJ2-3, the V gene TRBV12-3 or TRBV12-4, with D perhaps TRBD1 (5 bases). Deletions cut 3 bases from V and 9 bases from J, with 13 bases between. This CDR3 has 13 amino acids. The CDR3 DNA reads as TGTGCCAGCAGTTTCCAGGGTGGCGGCACGCAGTATTCT. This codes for CASSFQGGGTQYS.

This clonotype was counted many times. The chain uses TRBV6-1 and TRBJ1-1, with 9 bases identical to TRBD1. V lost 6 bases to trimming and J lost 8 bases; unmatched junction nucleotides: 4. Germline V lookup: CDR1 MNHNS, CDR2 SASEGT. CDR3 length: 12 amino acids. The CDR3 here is CASSTDRGEAFF. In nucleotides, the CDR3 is TGTGCCAGCAGCACTGACAGGGGGGAAGCTTTCTTT.

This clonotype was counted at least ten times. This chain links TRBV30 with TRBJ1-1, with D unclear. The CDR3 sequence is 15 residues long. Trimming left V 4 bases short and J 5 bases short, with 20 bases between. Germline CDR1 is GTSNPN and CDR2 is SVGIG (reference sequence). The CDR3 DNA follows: TGTGCCTGGAACGTGGCCGAAAGTCTAGGGACTGAAGCTTTCTTT. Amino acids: CAWNVAESLGTEAFF.

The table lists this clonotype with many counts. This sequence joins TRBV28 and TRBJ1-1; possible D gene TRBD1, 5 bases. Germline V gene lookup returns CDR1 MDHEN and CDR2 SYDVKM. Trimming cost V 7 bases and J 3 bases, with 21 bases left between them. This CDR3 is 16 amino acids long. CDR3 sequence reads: CASNGWSGGGDTEAFF. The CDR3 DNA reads TGTGCCAGCAATGGATGGTCCGGGGGTGGGGACACTGAAGCTTTCTTT.

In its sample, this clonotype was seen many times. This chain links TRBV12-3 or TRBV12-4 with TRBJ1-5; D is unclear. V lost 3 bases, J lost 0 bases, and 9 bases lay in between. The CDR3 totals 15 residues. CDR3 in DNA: TGTGCCAGCAGTTTCGAGCACCTTAGCAATCAGCCCCAGCATTTT. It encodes CASSFEHLSNQPQHF.

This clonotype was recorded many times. The DNA of the CDR3 is TGTGCCTGGAGTGAACTAGCGGTATACAATGAGCAGTTCTTC. Amino acid sequence: CAWSELAVYNEQFF. V is TRBV30 and J is TRBJ2-1; 8 bases line up with TRBD2. CDR3 length: 14 residues. Germline CDR1 is GTSNPN and CDR2 is SVGIG (reference sequence). The trim removed 1 base at V and 4 bases at J, leaving 3 bases unmatched. Full variable domain (outside the CDR3, taken from reference TRBV30 and TRBJ2-1): SQTIHQWPATLVQPVGSPLSLECTVEGTSNPNLYWYRQAAGRGLQLLFYSVGIGQISSEVPQNLSASRPQDRQFILSSKKLLLSDSGFYLCAWSELAVYNEQFFGPGTRLTVL.

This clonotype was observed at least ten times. This CDR3 reads CASSWPLGEIEDTQYF. The CDR3 nucleotides read TGCGCCAGCAGCTGGCCCCTAGGGGAAATCGAAGATACGCAGTATTTT. The chain combines TRBV5-1 with TRBJ2-3, with a tentative D call TRBD1 (5 bases). V gave up 3 bases and J gave up 5 bases, with 19 bases separating them. CDR3 length: 16 residues. CDR1 is SGHRS, CDR2 YFSETQ, per germline.

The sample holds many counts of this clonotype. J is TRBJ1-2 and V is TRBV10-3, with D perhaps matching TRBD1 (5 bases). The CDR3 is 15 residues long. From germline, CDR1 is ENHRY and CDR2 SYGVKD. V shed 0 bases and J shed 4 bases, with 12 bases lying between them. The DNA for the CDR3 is TGTGCCATCAGTGAGTCGGCAGGGCGCTTCTATGGCTACACCTTC. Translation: CAISESAGRFYGYTF.

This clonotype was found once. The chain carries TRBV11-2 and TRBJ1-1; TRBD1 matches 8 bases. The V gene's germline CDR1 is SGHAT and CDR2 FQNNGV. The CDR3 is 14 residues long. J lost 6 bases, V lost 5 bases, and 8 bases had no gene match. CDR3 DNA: TGTGCCAGCAGCCCTTGGACAGGGACGCCTGAAGCTTTCTTT. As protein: CASSPWTGTPEAFF. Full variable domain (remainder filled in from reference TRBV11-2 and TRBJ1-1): EAGVAQSPRYKIIEKRQSVAFWCNPISGHATLYWYQQILGQGPKLLIQFQNNGVVDDSQLPKDRFSAERLKGVDSTLKIQPAKLEDSAVYLCASSPWTGTPEAFFGQGTRLTVV.

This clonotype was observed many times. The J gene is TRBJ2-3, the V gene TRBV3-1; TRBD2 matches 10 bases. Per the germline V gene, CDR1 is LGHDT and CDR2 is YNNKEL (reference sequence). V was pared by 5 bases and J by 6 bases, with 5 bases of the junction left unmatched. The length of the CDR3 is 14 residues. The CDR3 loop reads CASSLAGGYDTQYF. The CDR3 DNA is TGTGCCAGCAGCTTAGCGGGGGGTTACGATACGCAGTATTTT.

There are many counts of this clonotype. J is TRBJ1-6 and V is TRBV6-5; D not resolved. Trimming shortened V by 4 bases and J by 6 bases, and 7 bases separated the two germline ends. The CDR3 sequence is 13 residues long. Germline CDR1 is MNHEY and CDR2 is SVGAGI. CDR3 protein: CASSSRPNSPLHF. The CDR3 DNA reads TGTGCCAGCAGTTCTCGGCCTAATTCACCCCTCCACTTT.

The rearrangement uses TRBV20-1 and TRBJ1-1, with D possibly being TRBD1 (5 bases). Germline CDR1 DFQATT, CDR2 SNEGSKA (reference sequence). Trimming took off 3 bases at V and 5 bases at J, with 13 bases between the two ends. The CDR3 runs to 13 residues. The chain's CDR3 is CSARGPGVTEAFF. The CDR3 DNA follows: TGCAGTGCTAGGGGGCCTGGGGTGACTGAAGCTTTCTTT.

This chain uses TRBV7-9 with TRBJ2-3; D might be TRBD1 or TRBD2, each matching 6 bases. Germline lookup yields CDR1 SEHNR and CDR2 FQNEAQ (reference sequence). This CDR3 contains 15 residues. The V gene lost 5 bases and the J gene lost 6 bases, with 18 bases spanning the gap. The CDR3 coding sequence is TGTGCCAGCAGCCGCCGGGACTCAGGGGCGGATACGCAGTATTTT. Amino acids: CASSRRDSGADTQYF.

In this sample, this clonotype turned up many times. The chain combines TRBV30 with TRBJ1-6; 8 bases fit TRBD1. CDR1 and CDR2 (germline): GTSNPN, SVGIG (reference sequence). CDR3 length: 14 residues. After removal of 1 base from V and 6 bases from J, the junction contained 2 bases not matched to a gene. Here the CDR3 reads CAWSEGQGNSPLHF. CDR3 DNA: TGTGCCTGGAGTGAAGGACAGGGTAATTCACCCCTCCACTTT.

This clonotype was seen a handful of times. The CDR3 loop is CASSQDWQGSNSPLHF. In DNA, the CDR3 is TGTGCCAGCAGCCAAGATTGGCAGGGAAGCAATTCACCCCTCCACTTT. The chain employs TRBV4-2 and TRBJ1-6; D possibly corresponds to TRBD1 (5 bases). This CDR3 is built from 16 residues. V gave up 0 bases and J gave up 7 bases, with 13 bases separating them. Per germline, CDR1 LGHNA and CDR2 YNFKEQ.

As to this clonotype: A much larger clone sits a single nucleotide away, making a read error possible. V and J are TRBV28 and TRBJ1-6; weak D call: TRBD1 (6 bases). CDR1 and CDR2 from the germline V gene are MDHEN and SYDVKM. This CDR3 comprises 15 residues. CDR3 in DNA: TGTGCCAGCGGTTTAAGGGGGGCGCGAAATTCACCCCTCCACTTT. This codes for CASGLRGARNSPLHF. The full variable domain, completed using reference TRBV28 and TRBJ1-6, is DVKVTQSSRYLVKRTGEKVFLECVQDMDHENMFWYRQDPGLGLRLIYFSYDVKMKEKGDIPEGYSVSREKKERFSLILESASTNQTSMYLCASGLRGARNSPLHFGNGTRLTVT.

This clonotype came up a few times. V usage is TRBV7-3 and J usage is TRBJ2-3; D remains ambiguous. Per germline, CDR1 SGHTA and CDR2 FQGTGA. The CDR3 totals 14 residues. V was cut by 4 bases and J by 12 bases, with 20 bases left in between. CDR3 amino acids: CASSSPGPTAIQYF. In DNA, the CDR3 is TGTGCCAGCAGCTCCCCCGGACCGACGGCTATTCAGTATTTT.

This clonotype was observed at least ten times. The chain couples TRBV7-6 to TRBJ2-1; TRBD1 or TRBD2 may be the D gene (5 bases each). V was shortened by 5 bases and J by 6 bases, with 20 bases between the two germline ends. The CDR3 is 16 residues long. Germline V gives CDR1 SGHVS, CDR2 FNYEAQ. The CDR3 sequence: CASSQETGTPSNEQFF. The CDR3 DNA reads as TGTGCCAGCAGCCAAGAAACCGGGACCCCTTCCAATGAGCAGTTCTTC.

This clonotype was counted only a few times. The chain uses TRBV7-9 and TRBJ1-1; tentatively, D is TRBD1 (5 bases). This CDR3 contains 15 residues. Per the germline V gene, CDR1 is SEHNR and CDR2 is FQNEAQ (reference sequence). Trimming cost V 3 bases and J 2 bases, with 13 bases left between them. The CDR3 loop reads CASSFSGTVNTEAFF. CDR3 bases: TGTGCCAGCAGCTTCTCCGGGACGGTCAACACTGAAGCTTTCTTT.

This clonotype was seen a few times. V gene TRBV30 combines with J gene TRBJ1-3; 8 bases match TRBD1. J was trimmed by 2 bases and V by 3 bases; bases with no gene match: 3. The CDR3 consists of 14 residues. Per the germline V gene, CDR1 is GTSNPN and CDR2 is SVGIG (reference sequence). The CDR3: CAWSRQGPGNTIYF. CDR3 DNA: TGTGCCTGGAGCCGACAGGGGCCTGGAAACACCATATATTTT. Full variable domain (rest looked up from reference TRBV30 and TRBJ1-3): SQTIHQWPATLVQPVGSPLSLECTVEGTSNPNLYWYRQAAGRGLQLLFYSVGIGQISSEVPQNLSASRPQDRQFILSSKKLLLSDSGFYLCAWSRQGPGNTIYFGEGSWLTVV.

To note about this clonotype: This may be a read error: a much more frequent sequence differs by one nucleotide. The CDR3 DNA sequence: TGCGCCAGCAGCTCGTCAGGGGGCATAAACACTGAAGCTTTCTTT. As protein: CASSSSGGINTEAFF. V usage is TRBV5-1 and J usage is TRBJ1-1, with 8 bases identical to TRBD1. V was pared by 3 bases and J by 2 bases, with 6 bases of the junction left unmatched. Germline CDR1 is SGHRS and CDR2 is YFSETQ. The CDR3 is 15 residues long. Full variable domain (remainder filled in from reference TRBV5-1 and TRBJ1-1): KAGVTQTPRYLIKTRGQQVTLSCSPISGHRSVSWYQQTPGQGLQFLFEYFSETQRNKGNFPGRFSGRQFSNSRSEMNVSTLELGDSALYLCASSSSGGINTEAFFGQGTRLTVV.

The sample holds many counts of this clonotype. The CDR3 region has the DNA TGTGCCAGCAGCCCACAGGGTACTGGAAACACCATATATTTT. Its protein is CASSPQGTGNTIYF. The gene calls are TRBV3-1 and TRBJ1-3; perhaps TRBD1 as D (6 bases). The CDR3 spans 14 residues. Per germline, CDR1 LGHDT and CDR2 YNNKEL (reference sequence). The V end was cut by 4 bases, the J end by 2 bases, with 9 bases between.

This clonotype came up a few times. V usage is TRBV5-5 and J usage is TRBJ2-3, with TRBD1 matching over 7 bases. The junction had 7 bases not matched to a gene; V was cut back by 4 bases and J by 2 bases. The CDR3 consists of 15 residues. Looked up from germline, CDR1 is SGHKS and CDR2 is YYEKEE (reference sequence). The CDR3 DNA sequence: TGTGCCAGCAGCCCTGGGGACAGACTCACAGATACGCAGTATTTT. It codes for CASSPGDRLTDTQYF.

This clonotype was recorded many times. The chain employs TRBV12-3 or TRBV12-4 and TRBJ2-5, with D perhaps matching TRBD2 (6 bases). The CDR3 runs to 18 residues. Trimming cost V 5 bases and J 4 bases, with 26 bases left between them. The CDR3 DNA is TGTGCCAGCAGTGAAGCGGGTTGGGACCCGGGGCCGGGAGAGACCCAGTACTTC. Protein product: CASSEAGWDPGPGETQYF.

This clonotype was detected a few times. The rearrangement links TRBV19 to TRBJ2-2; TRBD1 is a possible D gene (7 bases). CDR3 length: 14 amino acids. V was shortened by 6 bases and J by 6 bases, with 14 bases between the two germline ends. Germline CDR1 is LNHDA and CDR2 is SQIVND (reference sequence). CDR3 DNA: TGTGCCAGTAGCCCCAGGGGGGTTGCCGGGGAGCTGTTTTTT. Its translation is CASSPRGVAGELFF.